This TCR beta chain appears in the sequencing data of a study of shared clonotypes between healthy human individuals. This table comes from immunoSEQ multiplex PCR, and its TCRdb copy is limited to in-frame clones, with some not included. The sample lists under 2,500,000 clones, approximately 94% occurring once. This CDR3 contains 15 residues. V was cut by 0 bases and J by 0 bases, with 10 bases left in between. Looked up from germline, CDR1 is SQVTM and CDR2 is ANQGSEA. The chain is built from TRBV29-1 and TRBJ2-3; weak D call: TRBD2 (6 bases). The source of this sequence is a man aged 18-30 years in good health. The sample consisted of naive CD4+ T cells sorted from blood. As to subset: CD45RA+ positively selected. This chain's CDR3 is CSVEEGSGSTDTQYF. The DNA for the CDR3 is TGCAGCGTTGAAGAAGGAAGCGGGAGCACAGATACGCAGTATTTT.